These T cell receptor beta chains were read from a single sample in a study of blood T cell repertoires in COVID-19. Assay: immunoSEQ multiplex PCR; the TCRdb copy retains only in-frame clones and omits some. The sample records fewer than 150,000 clones, approximately 91% being singletons. The material sequenced was peripheral blood. All receptors derive from a man aged 50-60 years with active or convalescent COVID-19. CDR3s include the opening cysteine and the closing phenylalanine or tryptophan.

J gene: TRBJ2-6; V gene: TRBV5-1; CDR3 protein: CASSLAPTGGANVLTF
J gene: TRBJ1-5; V gene: TRBV28; CDR3 protein: CASRKQGQQPQHF
J gene: TRBJ2-1; V gene: TRBV7-3; CDR3 protein: CASSSSTKVAEQFF
J gene: TRBJ1-4; V gene: TRBV4-1; CDR3 protein: CASSQDPTGGNEKLFF
J gene: TRBJ1-1; V gene: TRBV29-1; CDR3 protein: CSVGGGYTEAFF
J gene: TRBJ2-7; V gene: TRBV27; CDR3 protein: CASSLKTGISNEQYF
J gene: TRBJ1-4; V gene: TRBV6-5; CDR3 protein: CASSSGQGNEKLFF
J gene: TRBJ2-5; V gene: TRBV7-8; CDR3 protein: CASSFRDRGRETQYF
J gene: TRBJ2-7; V gene: TRBV14; CDR3 protein: CASSQVSQRYF
J gene: TRBJ1-2; V gene: TRBV29-1; CDR3 protein: CSVEDQGNYGYTF
J gene: TRBJ1-6; V gene: TRBV7-8; CDR3 protein: CASSPRGGGSPLHF
J gene: TRBJ1-4; V gene: TRBV3-1/TRBV3-2; CDR3 protein: CASSQTGLREKLFF
J gene: TRBJ2-7; V gene: TRBV5-1; CDR3 protein: CASSSGTGTYEQYF